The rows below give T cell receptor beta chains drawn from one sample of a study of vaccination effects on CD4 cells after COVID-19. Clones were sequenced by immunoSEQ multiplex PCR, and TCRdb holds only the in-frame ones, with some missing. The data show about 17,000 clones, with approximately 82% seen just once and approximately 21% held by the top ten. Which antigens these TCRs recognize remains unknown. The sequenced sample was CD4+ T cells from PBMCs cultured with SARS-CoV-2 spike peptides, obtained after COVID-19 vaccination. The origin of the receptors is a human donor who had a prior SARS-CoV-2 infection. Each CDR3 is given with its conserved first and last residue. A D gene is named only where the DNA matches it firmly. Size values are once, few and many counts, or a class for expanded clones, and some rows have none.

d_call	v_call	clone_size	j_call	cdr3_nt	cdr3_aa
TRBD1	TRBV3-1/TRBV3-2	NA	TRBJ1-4	TGTGCCAGCAGCCACAGGGGGACGGAAAAACTGTTTTTT	CASSHRGTEKLFF
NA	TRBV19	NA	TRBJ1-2	TGTGCCAGTAGTACCAAACTCACAGGGAATGCTGGCTACACCTTC	CASSTKLTGNAGYTF
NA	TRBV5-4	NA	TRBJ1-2	TGTGCCAGCAGCTTGGGTGTGATAGGGGGTTCGGCGGGCTACACCTTC	CASSLGVIGGSAGYTF
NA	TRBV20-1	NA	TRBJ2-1	TGCAGTGTAAGGAGTCGCTCTGAGCAGTTCTTC	CSVRSRSEQFF
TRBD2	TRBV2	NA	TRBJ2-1	TGTGCCAGCCGGGGGACTAGCGGGACTTACAATGAGCAGTTCTTC	CASRGTSGTYNEQFF
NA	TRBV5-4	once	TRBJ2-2	TGTGCCAGCAGCTTGTGGCCAGGGGGAGGCACCGGGGAGCTGTTTTTT	CASSLWPGGGTGELFF
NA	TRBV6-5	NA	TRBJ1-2	TGTGCCAGCAGATTCTCCGCAGGCTATGGCTACACCTTC	CASRFSAGYGYTF
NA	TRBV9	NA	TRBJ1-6	TGTGCCAGCAGCGTAGCTGCGGGGGGGGGATCGAATTCACCCCTCCACTTT	CASSVAAGGGSNSPLHF
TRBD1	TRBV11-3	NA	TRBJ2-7	TGTGCCAGCAGCTTATCCCTAGGGGGCGACTCCTACGAGCAGTACTTC	CASSLSLGGDSYEQYF
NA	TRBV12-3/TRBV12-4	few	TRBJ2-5	TGTGCCAGCAGTTGGGAAGAGACCCAGTACTTC	CASSWEETQYF
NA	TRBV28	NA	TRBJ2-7	TGTGCCAGCAGTGGACACACAACGCTGCAAGGGGAGCAGTACTTC	CASSGHTTLQGEQYF
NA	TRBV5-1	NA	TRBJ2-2	TGCGCCAGCAGCTGGGGGACGGGCACCGGGGAGCTGTTTTTT	CASSWGTGTGELFF
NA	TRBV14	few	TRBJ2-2	TGTGCCAGCAGCCAAGTTGGGGACGCGGGCGGGGAGCTGTTTTTT	CASSQVGDAGGELFF
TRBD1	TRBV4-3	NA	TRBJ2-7	TGCGCCAGCAGCCAAGATACCAGGGGGTTTTACGAGCAGTACTTC	CASSQDTRGFYEQYF
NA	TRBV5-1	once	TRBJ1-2	TGCGCCAGCAGCCCGGCACAGACCCAGGCTAACTATGGCTACACCTTC	CASSPAQTQANYGYTF
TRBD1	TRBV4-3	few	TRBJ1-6	TGCGCCAGCAGCCAAGAACGGCAGGGGGCGAGTAATAATTCACCCCTCCACTTT	CASSQERQGASNNSPLHF
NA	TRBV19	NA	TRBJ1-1	TGTGCCAGTAGGGAGGGTTGGGCCACTGAAGCTTTCTTT	CASREGWATEAFF
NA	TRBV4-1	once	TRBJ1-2	TGCGCCAGCAGCCAACAAGAACAGTACGTCTATGGCTACACCTTC	CASSQQEQYVYGYTF
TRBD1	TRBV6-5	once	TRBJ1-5	TGTGCCACCTCGGACAGGGGGCATAGCAATCAGCCCCAGCATTTT	CATSDRGHSNQPQHF
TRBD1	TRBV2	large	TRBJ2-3	TGTGCCAGCAGCCGGGACAGGGGCACAGATACGCAGTATTTT	CASSRDRGTDTQYF
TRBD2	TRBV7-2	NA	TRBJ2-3	TGTGCCAGCAGCCCACTGGCGGGGGTTCAAGATACGCAGTATTTT	CASSPLAGVQDTQYF
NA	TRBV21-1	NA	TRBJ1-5	TGTGCCAGCAATAAGAGGGGACAGGGGGACCAACCCCAGCATTTT	CASNKRGQGDQPQHF
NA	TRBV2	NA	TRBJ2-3	TGTGCCAGCAGATCGTGGCGGGAAGGAAATACGCAGTATTTT	CASRSWREGNTQYF
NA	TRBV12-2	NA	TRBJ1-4	TGTGCAAGTCGCTTAGCGGACCCCGCTCCAACTAATGAAAAACTGTTTTTT	CASRLADPAPTNEKLFF
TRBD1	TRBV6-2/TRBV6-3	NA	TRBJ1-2	TGTGCCAGCAGTTACCCGATGACAGGGGACTATGGCTACACCTTC	CASSYPMTGDYGYTF
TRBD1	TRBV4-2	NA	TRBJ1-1	TGTGCCAGCAGCTCCCGGGACAGGGACCCTGAAGCTTTCTTT	CASSSRDRDPEAFF
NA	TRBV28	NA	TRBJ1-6	TGTGCCAGCAGTTTTCGGCAGGGTTCGGGTTCACCCCTCCACTTT	CASSFRQGSGSPLHF
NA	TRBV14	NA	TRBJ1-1	TGTGCCAGCAGCCAAGAAAGGTGGTTGGGACCCAGGAACACTGAAGCTTTCTTT	CASSQERWLGPRNTEAFF
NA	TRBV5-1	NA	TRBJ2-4	TGCGCCAGCAGCTTGGATTGGAGCCTAGCCAAAAACATTCAGTACTTC	CASSLDWSLAKNIQYF
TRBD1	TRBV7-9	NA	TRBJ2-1	TGTGCCAGCAGCTGGACAGGAGCCTACAATGAGCAGTTCTTC	CASSWTGAYNEQFF
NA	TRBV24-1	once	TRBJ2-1	TGTGCCACCAGGGACAGCTCCTACAATGAGCAGTTCTTC	CATRDSSYNEQFF
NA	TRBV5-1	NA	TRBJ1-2	TGCGCCAGCAGCTTGGAGGGGTTAGCCTCATCCTATGGCTACACCTTC	CASSLEGLASSYGYTF
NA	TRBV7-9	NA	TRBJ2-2	TGTGCCAGCAGCTTTGTTGTGGCCGGGGAGCTGTTTTTT	CASSFVVAGELFF
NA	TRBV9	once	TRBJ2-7	TGTGCCAGCAGCGTAGATTCGGACCTCTCCGAGCAGTACTTC	CASSVDSDLSEQYF
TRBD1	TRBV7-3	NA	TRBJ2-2	TGTGCCAGCAGCCTCGTCGGGACAGGGGGCACCGGGGAGCTGTTTTTT	CASSLVGTGGTGELFF
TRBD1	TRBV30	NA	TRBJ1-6	TGTGCCTGGAGTGCAGGGGGTAGGCAACCCCTCCACTTT	CAWSAGGRQPLHF
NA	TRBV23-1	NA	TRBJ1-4	TGCGCCAGCAGTCAGTTCAGGGTGGATGAAAAACTGTTTTTT	CASSQFRVDEKLFF
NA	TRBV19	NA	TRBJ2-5	TGTGCCAGTAGTCTGAACGGGGCAGAGACCCAGTACTTC	CASSLNGAETQYF
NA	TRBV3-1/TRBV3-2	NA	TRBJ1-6	TGTGCCAGCAGCCAAGGTGTCAGAAGTAATTCACCCCTCCACTTT	CASSQGVRSNSPLHF
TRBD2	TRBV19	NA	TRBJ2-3	TGTGCCAGTACCGAAGGGACTAGCGGGGGATATACGCAGTATTTT	CASTEGTSGGYTQYF
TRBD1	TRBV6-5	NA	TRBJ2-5	TGTGCCAGCAGGAGGGGACAGGGGGAGACCCAGTACTTC	CASRRGQGETQYF
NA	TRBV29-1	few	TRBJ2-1	TGCAGCGTGGACCACAGGGCGGGTCGCAATGAGCAGTTCTTC	CSVDHRAGRNEQFF
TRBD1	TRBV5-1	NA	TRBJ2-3	TGCGCCAGCACCTGGGACAGGGCGGCAGATACGCAGTATTTT	CASTWDRAADTQYF
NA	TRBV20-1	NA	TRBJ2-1	TGCAGTGCTAGTCGGGAAAGGGGGAATGAGCAGTTCTTC	CSASRERGNEQFF
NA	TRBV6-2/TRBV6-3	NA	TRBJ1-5	TGTGCCAGCAGCCCCAGAGGGCATCAGCCCCAGCATTTT	CASSPRGHQPQHF
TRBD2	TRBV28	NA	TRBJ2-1	TGTGCCAGCAGTTTCTTCGGGGGGAGCTGGAACAATGAGCAGTTCTTC	CASSFFGGSWNNEQFF
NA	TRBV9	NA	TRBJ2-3	TGTGCCAGCAGCGTAGGGCTTAGAGGGGTAGATACGCAGTATTTT	CASSVGLRGVDTQYF
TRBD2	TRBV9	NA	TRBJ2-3	TGTGCCAGCAGCGCGACTAGCGGGAGGTCGGATACGCAGTATTTT	CASSATSGRSDTQYF
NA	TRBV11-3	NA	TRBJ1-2	TGTGCCAGCACGGCGGGAACGGGTTTGGACTATGGCTACACCTTC	CASTAGTGLDYGYTF
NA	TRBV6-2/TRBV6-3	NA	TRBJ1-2	TGTGCCAGCAGTTACACAGCCTCCTATGGCTACACCTTC	CASSYTASYGYTF
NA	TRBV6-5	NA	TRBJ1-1	TGTGCCAGCAGTTACTACCCCGGGCTCATGAACACTGAAGCTTTCTTT	CASSYYPGLMNTEAFF
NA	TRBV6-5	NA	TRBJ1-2	TGTGCCAGCAGCCTTTCGGGTAACTATGGCTACACCTTC	CASSLSGNYGYTF
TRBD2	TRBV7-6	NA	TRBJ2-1	TGTGCCAGCAGCTTGATGGCTAGCGGGACCCCCGGGGAGCAGTTCTTC	CASSLMASGTPGEQFF
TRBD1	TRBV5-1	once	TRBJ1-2	TGCGCCAGCACCAATACCGAGGGGGCCGCTAACTATGGCTACACCTTC	CASTNTEGAANYGYTF